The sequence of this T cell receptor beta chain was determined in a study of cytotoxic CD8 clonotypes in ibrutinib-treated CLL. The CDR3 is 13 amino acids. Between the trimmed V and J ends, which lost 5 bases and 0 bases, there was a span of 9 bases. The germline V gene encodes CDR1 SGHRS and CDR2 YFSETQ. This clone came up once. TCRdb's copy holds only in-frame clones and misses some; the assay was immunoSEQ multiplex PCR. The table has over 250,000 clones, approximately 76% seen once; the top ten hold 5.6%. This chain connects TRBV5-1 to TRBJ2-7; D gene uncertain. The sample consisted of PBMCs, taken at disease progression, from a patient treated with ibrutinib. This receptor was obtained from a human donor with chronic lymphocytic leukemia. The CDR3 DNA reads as TGCGCCAGCAGGTTCGCTAGCTCCTACGAGCAGTACTTC. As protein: CASRFASSYEQYF. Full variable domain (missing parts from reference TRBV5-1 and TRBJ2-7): KAGVTQTPRYLIKTRGQQVTLSCSPISGHRSVSWYQQTPGQGLQFLFEYFSETQRNKGNFPGRFSGRQFSNSRSEMNVSTLELGDSALYLCASRFASSYEQYFGPGTRLTVT.